These 17 T cell receptor beta chains were sequenced from one sample in a study of Graves' ophthalmopathy and Graves' hyperthyroidism. Using RNA transcripts, the TCR beta CDR3 regions were amplified. The first round was an RT-PCR with HTBI primers, and the second round was a multiplex PCR. TCRdb used MiXCR to reprocess the multiplex PCR reads, holding one entry per CDR3 protein. The sample comprises 500,000 to 800,000 distinct CDR3 sequences, roughly 39% of which are singletons, and over 2.5% rests with the top ten. Sequencing was carried out using peripheral blood. The source is an adult man with Graves' ophthalmopathy.

This clonotype was seen ten or more times. The chain joins TRBV7-9 to TRBJ1-2; 7 positions agree with TRBD1. This CDR3 has 15 amino acids. Trimming cost V 1 base and J 2 bases; bases outside gene matches: 4. Germline V gene lookup returns CDR1 SEHNR and CDR2 FQNEAQ (reference sequence). DNA for the CDR3: TGTGCCAGCAGCTTAGAAAGGGGGCAGAACTATGGCTACACCTTC. It encodes CASSLERGQNYGYTF. The complete variable domain, with remaining parts taken from reference TRBV7-9 and TRBJ1-2, reads DTGVSQNPRHKITKRGQNVTFRCDPISEHNRLYWYRQTLGQGPEFLTYFQNEAQLEKSRLLSDRFSAERPKGSFSTLEIQRTEQGDSAMYLCASSLERGQNYGYTFGSGTRLTVV.

The chain employs TRBV7-2 and TRBJ1-2; D gene unclear. The germline V gene has CDR1 SGHTA and CDR2 FQGNSA. V was clipped by 3 bases and J by 4 bases, with 15 bases between them. The CDR3 has 15 amino acids. CDR3 DNA sequence: TGTGCCAGCAGCTTCTCAGCGGCGGGGTCCTATGGCTACACCTTC. It translates to CASSFSAAGSYGYTF.

There are many counts of this clonotype. The chain couples TRBV29-1 to TRBJ1-1, with a tentative D call TRBD1 (6 bases). Germline V gene sequence: CDR1 SQVTM, CDR2 ANQGSEA. The CDR3 is 15 residues long. V was clipped by 2 bases and J by 5 bases, with 18 bases between them. CDR3 in DNA: TGCAGCGTTGAATTTAGGCAGGGGAAGGATACTGAAGCTTTCTTT. This encodes CSVEFRQGKDTEAFF.

This sequence joins TRBV30 and TRBJ1-2; D call uncertain. V shed 4 bases and J shed 3 bases, with 9 bases lying between them. The CDR3 totals 12 residues. In germline, CDR1 is GTSNPN, CDR2 SVGIG (reference sequence). The CDR3 DNA reads TGTGCCTGGACCCACAGTCACTATGGCTACACCTTC. It specifies CAWTHSHYGYTF.

This clonotype came up many times. This rearrangement joins TRBV7-2 to TRBJ2-7, with unresolved D. V was cut by 0 bases and J by 4 bases, with 7 bases left in between. The CDR3 sequence is 13 residues long. Germline CDR1 and CDR2: SGHTA and FQGNSA. The CDR3 sequence: CASSLAVGYEQYF. The CDR3 DNA follows: TGTGCCAGCAGCTTAGCGGTGGGGTACGAGCAGTACTTC.

V usage is TRBV25-1 and J usage is TRBJ1-6, with D possibly TRBD1 on 5 matching bases. V was clipped by 6 bases and J by 7 bases, with 16 bases between them. The CDR3 has 15 residues. Per the germline V gene, CDR1 is MGHDK and CDR2 is SYGVNS. This chain's CDR3 is CASSLASGPNSPLHF. CDR3 nucleotide sequence: TGTGCCAGCAGCTTAGCTTCGGGACCGAATTCACCCCTCCACTTT.

This clonotype was recorded many times. The chain carries TRBV11-2 and TRBJ1-3; D unclear. The CDR3 length is 14 residues. Per germline, CDR1 SGHAT and CDR2 FQNNGV. Trimming left V 2 bases short and J 2 bases short, with 7 bases between. CDR3 sequence: CASSLTRPGNTIYF. CDR3 nucleotide sequence: TGTGCCAGCAGCTTAACAAGGCCTGGAAACACCATATATTTT.

This clonotype was counted a few times. J is TRBJ2-2 and V is TRBV7-8; TRBD2 aligns across 10 bases. The CDR3 covers 16 residues. Germline-derived CDR1 and CDR2 are SGHVS and FQNEAQ. V lost 5 bases, J lost 3 bases, and 6 bases stayed unmatched. This CDR3 is CASSLQTSGYTGELFF. The CDR3 nucleotides are TGTGCCAGCAGCCTGCAGACTAGCGGGTACACCGGGGAGCTGTTTTTT. Based on the CDR3 plus reference TRBV7-8 and TRBJ2-2, the full variable domain is GAGVSQSPRYKVAKRGQDVALRCDPISGHVSLFWYQQALGQGPEFLTYFQNEAQLDKSGLPSDRFFAERPEGSVSTLKIQRTQQEDSAVYLCASSLQTSGYTGELFFGEGSRLTVL.

This clonotype was detected ten times or more. V and J are TRBV12-3 or TRBV12-4 and TRBJ1-1; D remains ambiguous. CDR3 length: 13 residues. V lost 1 base, J lost 3 bases, and 6 bases lay in between. CDR3 coding DNA: TGTGCCAGCAGTTTAGACCAGCACACTGAAGCTTTCTTT. It codes for CASSLDQHTEAFF.

This chain uses TRBV9 with TRBJ2-7; 13 bases fit TRBD2. CDR1 is SGDLS, CDR2 YYNGEE, per germline. V gave up 4 bases and J gave up 9 bases; unmatched junction bases: 7. This CDR3 comprises 14 residues. The CDR3 loop is CASSITGTSGMQYF. In DNA form, the CDR3 reads TGTGCCAGCAGCATTACCGGGACTAGCGGGATGCAGTACTTC.

The V gene is TRBV10-3, the J gene TRBJ1-2; a possible D gene is TRBD1 (5 bases). Germline V gene lookup returns CDR1 ENHRY and CDR2 SYGVKD. This CDR3 is built from 17 residues. V shed 10 bases and J shed 3 bases, with 27 bases lying between them. The CDR3 bases are TGTGCCAGCAGCTCCCCCACGGACACTTATGGGGACTATGGCTACACCTTC. Translated: CASSSPTDTYGDYGYTF.

This clonotype was seen repeatedly, ten times or more. The V gene is TRBV5-6, the J gene TRBJ1-1; D is possibly TRBD1 (5 bases). V dropped 1 base and J dropped 4 bases, with 8 bases sitting between them. This CDR3 contains 13 residues. The germline V gene encodes CDR1 SGHDT and CDR2 YYEEEE. DNA for the CDR3: TGTGCCAGCAGCTTGTTTAGGGGCACTGAAGCTTTCTTT. Translation gives CASSLFRGTEAFF.

The chain couples TRBV7-2 to TRBJ1-2; D perhaps matches TRBD1 (6 bases). V lost 2 bases, J lost 5 bases, and 15 bases lay in between. This CDR3 is built from 15 residues. The V gene's germline CDR1 is SGHTA and CDR2 FQGNSA. The CDR3 sequence is CASSLWQGPGYGYTF. The CDR3 DNA sequence: TGTGCCAGCAGCTTATGGCAGGGGCCGGGATATGGCTACACCTTC.

In regard to this clonotype: A read error may explain this, as a much larger clone is one base away. The chain joins TRBV20-1 to TRBJ1-1; D ambiguous. The germline V and J ends were trimmed by 2 bases and 1 base, with 5 bases remaining between them. Germline values: CDR1 DFQATT, CDR2 SNEGSKA (reference sequence). There are 12 residues in the CDR3. The CDR3 nucleotides are TGCAGTGCTAGACCCTGGAACACTGAAGCTTTCTTT. Its translation: CSARPWNTEAFF.

The CDR3 sequence: CASSWGQSANTGELFF. The CDR3 DNA follows: TGTGCCAGCAGCTGGGGACAGAGCGCGAACACCGGGGAGCTGTTTTTT. The chain uses TRBV7-9 and TRBJ2-2, with 7 bases identical to TRBD1. The germline CDR1 and CDR2 sequences are SEHNR and FQNEAQ (reference sequence). The trim removed 4 bases at V and 0 bases at J, leaving 5 bases unmatched. The CDR3 is 16 residues long. The full variable domain, with the rest looked up from reference TRBV7-9 and TRBJ2-2, is DTGVSQNPRHKITKRGQNVTFRCDPISEHNRLYWYRQTLGQGPEFLTYFQNEAQLEKSRLLSDRFSAERPKGSFSTLEIQRTEQGDSAMYLCASSWGQSANTGELFFGEGSRLTVL.

This clonotype was counted only a few times. One end of the junction does not line up with germline, which may come from a read error. V usage is TRBV7-8 and J usage is TRBJ1-5; tentatively, D is TRBD1 (6 bases). CDR1 and CDR2 (germline): SGHVS, FQNEAQ. The CDR3 is 16 residues long. CDR3 loop: CASSLRVGADNQPQHF. The CDR3 region has the DNA TGCGCCAGCAGCCTAAGAGTGGGGGCCGACAATCAGCCCCAGCATTTT.

The chain links TRBV18 to TRBJ2-5, with D possibly being TRBD1 or TRBD2 (5 bases each). The CDR3 totals 16 residues. The V and J ends lost 0 bases and 5 bases respectively, with 16 bases between them. Germline CDR1 is KGHSH and CDR2 is LQKENI. CDR3 in amino acids: CASSPPGDTVYETQYF. CDR3 sequence (DNA): TGTGCCAGCTCACCACCGGGGGATACAGTCTATGAGACCCAGTACTTC. Full variable domain (outside the CDR3, taken from reference TRBV18 and TRBJ2-5): NAGVMQNPRHLVRRRGQEARLRCSPMKGHSHVYWYRQLPEEGLKFMVYLQKENIIDESGMPKERFSAEFPKEGPSILRIQQVVRGDSAAYFCASSPPGDTVYETQYFGPGTRLLVL.